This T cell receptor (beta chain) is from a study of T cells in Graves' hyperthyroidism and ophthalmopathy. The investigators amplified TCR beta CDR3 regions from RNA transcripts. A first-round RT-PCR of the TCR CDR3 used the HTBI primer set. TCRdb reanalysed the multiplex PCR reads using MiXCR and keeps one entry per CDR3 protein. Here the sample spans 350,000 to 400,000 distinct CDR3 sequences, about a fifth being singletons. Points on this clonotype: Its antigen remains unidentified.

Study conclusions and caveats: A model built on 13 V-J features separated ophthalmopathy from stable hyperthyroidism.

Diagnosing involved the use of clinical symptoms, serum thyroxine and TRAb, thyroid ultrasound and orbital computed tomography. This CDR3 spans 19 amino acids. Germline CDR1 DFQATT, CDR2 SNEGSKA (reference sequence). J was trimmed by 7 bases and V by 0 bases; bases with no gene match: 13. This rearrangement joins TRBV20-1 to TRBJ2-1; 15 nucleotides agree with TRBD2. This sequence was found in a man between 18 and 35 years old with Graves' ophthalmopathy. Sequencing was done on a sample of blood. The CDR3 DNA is TGCAGTGCTAGAGATCTAGGACTAGCGGGAGGGCCCTCTATTAATGAGCAGTTCTTC. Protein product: CSARDLGLAGGPSINEQFF.